Listed below are T cell receptor beta chains from one sample, sequenced in a study of circulating and synovial CD4+ cells in juvenile arthritis. Measured with immunoSEQ multiplex PCR; TCRdb has only the in-frame clones, and not every one. The sample consists of 35,000 or so clones, about 96% of them appearing once. Material for sequencing was CD4+ T cells from blood. These receptors all come from a human donor with juvenile idiopathic arthritis. The CDR3 runs from the conserved cysteine through the conserved F or W. The D gene is left open where the match is weak.

>NA|TRBV6-5|TRBJ1-2
TGTGCCAGCAGTCAGGGGTACTTGAGTGACCGCTACACCTTC
CASSQGYLSDRYTF
>NA|TRBV5-1|TRBJ1-2
TGCGCCAGCAGCTTGGTTCTTACTGGACACCCCTATGGCTACACCTTC
CASSLVLTGHPYGYTF
>NA|TRBV29-1|TRBJ1-2
TGCAGCGTTGCAACGGGTCAGGGGGGCTACACCTTC
CSVATGQGGYTF
>NA|TRBV10-3|TRBJ1-2
TGTGCCATCAGTGACAACGGCGGATACTATGGCTACACCTTC
CAISDNGGYYGYTF
>NA|TRBV7-9|TRBJ1-3
TGTGCCAGCAGCTTCGGGACACCTGGAAACACCATATATTTT
CASSFGTPGNTIYF
>NA|TRBV5-4|TRBJ2-5
TGTGCCAGCAGCCCGGGGGAGCGGGAGACCCAGTACTTC
CASSPGERETQYF
>TRBD1|TRBV19|TRBJ1-1
TGTGCCAGTAGTACTCTGACAGGGAAGATGAACACTGAAGCTTTCTTT
CASSTLTGKMNTEAFF
>NA|TRBV27|TRBJ2-4
TGTGCCAGCAGTTTAAGCGGGTGGGGCAAAAACATTCAGTACTTC
CASSLSGWGKNIQYF
>NA|TRBV11-3|TRBJ2-3
TGTGCCAGCAGCTTATCGGGGGGCACAGATACGCAGTATTTT
CASSLSGGTDTQYF
>NA|TRBV10-3|TRBJ1-5
TGTGCCACCCGAACTCATGAACATCAGCCCCAGCATTTT
CATRTHEHQPQHF
>NA|TRBV10-3|TRBJ1-2
TGTGCCATCAGTAAACAGGAATCGGGTGGCTACACCTTC
CAISKQESGGYTF
>TRBD1|TRBV15|TRBJ2-3
TGTGCCACCAGCCCCCCCCCGGGACAGGGAGGTGGAAATACGCAGTATTTT
CATSPPPGQGGGNTQYF
>NA|TRBV18|TRBJ1-1
TGTGCCAGCTCACTTTCCAGAGAGGGAGAAGCTTTCTTT
CASSLSREGEAFF
>TRBD2|TRBV7-2|TRBJ2-1
TGTGCCAGCAGCCCGGGACTAGCATCTGATGAGCAGTTCTTC
CASSPGLASDEQFF